The clone carrying this TCR beta chain appeared once. This entry is derived from a study of blood T cell repertoires in COVID-19. The wider study: Samples of COVID-19 (acute and convalescent) were obtained from the United States, Italy and Spain. T cells, B-cell-depleted T cells, or PBMCs provided the cDNA or gDNA that served as material.

Source study methods: Using reference gene primer amplification, nucleated cell counts were estimated. This table comes from immunoSEQ multiplex PCR, and its TCRdb copy is limited to in-frame clones, with some not included. Clone size and V and J calls were adopted from that table, with D and trimming inferred from the DNA. The sample records 70,000 or so clones, around 86% being singletons. The V gene's germline CDR1 is LGHNA and CDR2 YSLEER. The CDR3 is made up of 18 amino acids. Trimming pared 0 bases from V and 2 bases from J, leaving 19 bases between. The rearrangement joins TRBV4-3 to TRBJ2-5; the D gene is possibly TRBD2 (6 bases). This sequence was found in a man between 65 and 79 years old with active or convalescent COVID-19. Sequenced sample: peripheral blood. The CDR3 DNA follows: TGCGCCAGCAGCCAAGAATCGGTGGGAGGCCACCTTCAAGAGACCCAGTACTTC. This encodes CASSQESVGGHLQETQYF.